This T cell receptor beta chain was found in a study of shared clonotypes between healthy human individuals. Researchers partitioned CD4+ cells into CD45RA+ naive and CD45RA-negative memory subsets. Germline CDR1 and CDR2: LNHDA and SQIVND (reference sequence). The CDR3 runs 15 residues. The V end lost 5 bases, the J end lost 1 base, and 15 bases lay between the germline ends. Sequencing used immunoSEQ multiplex PCR; TCRdb keeps in-frame clones, though not all of them. The table lists about 1 million clones, 65% to 80% of them singletons. The sample was memory CD4+ T cells sorted from blood. Subset specified: CD45RA-negative fraction. The V and J genes are TRBV19 and TRBJ2-7; possibly TRBD1 for D (6 bases). This clonotype originated in a man aged 18 to 30 in good health. CDR3 residues: CASSVPQGRSYEQYF. CDR3 nucleotides: TGTGCCAGTAGTGTCCCACAGGGACGATCCTACGAGCAGTACTTC.